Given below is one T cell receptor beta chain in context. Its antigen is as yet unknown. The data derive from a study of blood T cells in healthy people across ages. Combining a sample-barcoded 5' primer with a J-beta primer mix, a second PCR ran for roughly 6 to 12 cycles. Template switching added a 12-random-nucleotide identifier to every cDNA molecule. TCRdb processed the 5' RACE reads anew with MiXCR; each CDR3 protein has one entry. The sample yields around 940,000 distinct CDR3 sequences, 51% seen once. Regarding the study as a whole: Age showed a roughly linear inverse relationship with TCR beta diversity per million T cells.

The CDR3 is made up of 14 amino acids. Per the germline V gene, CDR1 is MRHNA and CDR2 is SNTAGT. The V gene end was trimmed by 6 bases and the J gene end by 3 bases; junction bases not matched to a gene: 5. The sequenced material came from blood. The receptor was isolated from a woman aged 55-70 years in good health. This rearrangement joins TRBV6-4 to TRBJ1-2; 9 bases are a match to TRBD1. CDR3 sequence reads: CASRQGAQDYGYTF. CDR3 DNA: TGTGCCAGCAGACAGGGGGCTCAGGACTATGGCTACACCTTC.